This T cell receptor beta chain was captured in a study of cytomegalovirus exposure and HLA in healthy donors. There are 14 residues in the CDR3. V shed 4 bases and J 7 bases; nucleotides not matched to a gene: 4. Germline-derived CDR1 and CDR2 are SGHVS and FNYEAQ. This clone was observed a handful of times. It was with 60 Vbeta and 13 Jbeta primers that the PCR ran. The data were produced by immunoSEQ multiplex PCR, yet TCRdb's version contains in-frame clones alone and is incomplete. The repertoire includes 130,000 or so clones, around 8.5% of them detected once, and 5.5% sits in the top ten. The source is a man aged 40-49 years in good health and CMV-seronegative. V gene TRBV7-6 combines with J gene TRBJ2-2; TRBD1 matches 9 bases. The sequenced sample consisted of PBMCs. The CDR3 nucleotides read TGTGCCAGCAGCTGGGGACAGGGAGACGGGGAGCTGTTTTTT. This encodes CASSWGQGDGELFF.